Each of the 28 T cell receptor beta chains below was sequenced from the same sample in a study of shared clonotypes between healthy human individuals. Generated by immunoSEQ multiplex PCR, the TCRdb table keeps only in-frame clones and is missing some. The sample records roughly 2.6 million clones, roughly 92% being singletons. Source material: naive CD4+ T cells sorted from blood. This sample's subset: CD45RA+ positively selected. Receptor source: a man aged 18-30 years in good health.

The V gene is TRBV28, the J gene TRBJ2-2; 8 nucleotides agree with TRBD1. The CDR3 length is 16 residues. Germline assignment: CDR1 MDHEN and CDR2 SYDVKM. After removal of 5 bases from V and 4 bases from J, the junction contained 9 bases not matched to a gene. CDR3 sequence: CASSPITGTGTGELFF. In DNA form, the CDR3 reads TGTGCCAGCAGTCCGATCACGGGGACAGGCACCGGGGAGCTGTTTTTT.

This clone was counted a single time. Other DNA sequences in the same sample also yield this CDR3. The chain joins TRBV29-1 to TRBJ1-2, with a possible D match to TRBD1 (5 bases). V was cut by 1 base and J by 2 bases, with 5 bases left in between. Germline V CDR1 and CDR2: SQVTM, ANQGSEA. This CDR3 contains 12 residues. The CDR3: CSVEGQNYGYTF. CDR3 coding DNA: TGCAGCGTTGAAGGACAGAACTATGGCTACACCTTC.

The J gene is TRBJ1-1, the V gene TRBV7-6; TRBD1 might be the D (5 bases). There are 13 residues in the CDR3. CDR1 and CDR2 from the germline V gene are SGHVS and FNYEAQ. The ends were cut back, 0 bases at V and 10 bases at J, with 12 bases in the middle. The CDR3 region is CASSLAPSRAAFF. As DNA, the CDR3 is TGTGCCAGCAGCTTAGCGCCCTCCAGGGCAGCTTTCTTT.

The genes are TRBV7-9 and TRBJ2-5; possibly TRBD1 for D (6 bases). Germline V gene data show CDR1 as SEHNR and CDR2 as FQNEAQ (reference sequence). The germline V and J ends were trimmed by 5 bases and 1 base, with 20 bases remaining between them. CDR3 length: 17 residues. The CDR3 loop is CASSHRGGHPVQETQYF. In DNA, the CDR3 is TGTGCCAGCAGCCACCGAGGGGGACACCCCGTCCAAGAGACCCAGTACTTC.

V is TRBV18 and J is TRBJ1-1; no clear D. This CDR3 contains 14 residues. The V gene's germline CDR1 is KGHSH and CDR2 LQKENI. Trimming took 4 bases from V and 3 from J, leaving 12 bases between them. The CDR3 region is CASSHGVLDTEAFF. CDR3 nucleotides: TGTGCCAGCTCACATGGGGTTTTGGACACTGAAGCTTTCTTT. The variable domain in full, with the rest retrieved from reference TRBV18 and TRBJ1-1, is NAGVMQNPRHLVRRRGQEARLRCSPMKGHSHVYWYRQLPEEGLKFMVYLQKENIIDESGMPKERFSAEFPKEGPSILRIQQVVRGDSAAYFCASSHGVLDTEAFFGQGTRLTVV.

The chain joins TRBV5-4 to TRBJ1-3, with D possibly TRBD1 on 6 matching bases. The CDR3 runs 15 residues. The V gene lost 1 base and the J gene lost 8 bases, with 16 bases spanning the gap. The germline V gene encodes CDR1 SGHNT and CDR2 YYREEE (reference sequence). Written as DNA, the CDR3 is TGTGCCAGCAGCTTGTTCGGGGGCCCGGGAGACACCATATATTTT. This translates into CASSLFGGPGDTIYF.

This chain links TRBV5-1 with TRBJ2-5; the D is unclear. The CDR3 contains 13 residues. Germline-derived CDR1 and CDR2 are SGHRS and YFSETQ. V was cut by 8 bases and J by 9 bases, with 20 bases left in between. The CDR3 DNA is TGCGCCAGTGGGTGGTGGCTACCTGGACCCCAGTACTTC. This sequence encodes CASGWWLPGPQYF.

The chain combines TRBV5-6 with TRBJ1-4; D remains unclear. The V gene lost 1 base and the J gene lost 0 bases, with 4 bases spanning the gap. This CDR3 is 14 amino acids long. CDR1 is SGHDT and CDR2 is YYEEEE in the germline V gene. This chain's CDR3 is CASSLRTTNEKLFF. CDR3 DNA sequence: TGTGCCAGCAGCTTGCGAACAACTAATGAAAAACTGTTTTTT. Together with reference TRBV5-6 and TRBJ1-4, the CDR3 gives the full variable domain: DAGVTQSPTHLIKTRGQQVTLRCSPKSGHDTVSWYQQALGQGPQFIFQYYEEEERQRGNFPDRFSGHQFPNYSSELNVNALLLGDSALYLCASSLRTTNEKLFFGSGTQLSVL.

CDR3 nucleotide sequence: TGCGCCAGCAGCTCCGGAAAGGACAGGATTAATAGCAATCAGCCCCAGCATTTT. This sequence encodes CASSSGKDRINSNQPQHF. This chain connects TRBV5-1 to TRBJ1-5, with TRBD1 matching over 7 bases. The germline V gene has CDR1 SGHRS and CDR2 YFSETQ. The CDR3 runs to 18 residues. With V trimmed by 3 bases and J by 0 bases, 12 bases remained unmatched.

The chain joins TRBV6-1 to TRBJ1-4; TRBD1 aligns across 7 bases. V shed 3 bases and J 5 bases; nucleotides not matched to a gene: 6. Germline V gene lookup returns CDR1 MNHNS and CDR2 SASEGT. The CDR3 sequence is 15 residues long. This CDR3 is CASSERGQRNEKLFF. DNA for the CDR3: TGTGCCAGCAGTGAGCGGGGACAGAGAAATGAAAAACTGTTTTTT.

This clone was seen more than once but under ten times. The same CDR3 arises from other DNA sequences in this sample as well. The chain combines TRBV11-2 with TRBJ1-5; D uncertain. CDR3 length: 13 amino acids. Trimming left V 0 bases short and J 2 bases short, with 2 bases between. Germline CDR1 and CDR2: SGHAT and FQNNGV. The CDR3: CASSLDRNQPQHF. The CDR3 bases are TGTGCCAGCAGCTTAGATCGCAATCAGCCCCAGCATTTT.

V and J are TRBV18 and TRBJ2-5; 7 nucleotides match TRBD1. CDR1 and CDR2 (germline): KGHSH, LQKENI. Trimming at V came to 3 bases and at J to 0 bases, leaving 4 bases not matched to a gene. The CDR3 has 15 amino acids. The DNA of the CDR3 is TGTGCCAGCTCACCGGGACAGATCTACCAAGAGACCCAGTACTTC. It is translated as CASSPGQIYQETQYF.

Comments on this clone: Other DNA sequences from this sample encode an identical CDR3 as well. The genes are TRBV4-1 and TRBJ2-2, with 7 bases aligning to TRBD1. The junction had 7 bases not matched to a gene; V was cut back by 4 bases and J by 2 bases. Germline V lookup: CDR1 MGHRA, CDR2 YSYEKL. The CDR3 loop spans 16 amino acids. The chain's CDR3 is CASSRLGQENTGELFF. Written as DNA, the CDR3 is TGCGCCAGCAGCCGCTTAGGACAGGAAAACACCGGGGAGCTGTTTTTT.

The J gene is TRBJ1-1, the V gene TRBV14; D is possibly TRBD1 (5 bases). The V end lost 1 base, the J end lost 10 bases, and 13 bases lay between the germline ends. CDR1 is SGHDN and CDR2 is FVKESK in the germline V gene. The CDR3 length is 13 residues. DNA for the CDR3: TGTGCCAGCAGCCAAGGCCCGGCCGGGGGAGCTTTCTTT. Its protein product is CASSQGPAGGAFF.

This clone was seen once. The chain recombines TRBV6-1 with TRBJ1-5, with TRBD1 as a possible D gene (5 bases). The germline V gene has CDR1 MNHNS and CDR2 SASEGT. The length of the CDR3 is 14 residues. With 0 bases removed from V and 7 bases from J, the gap between germline ends came to 10 bases. The CDR3 reads CASSEAGARQPQHF. The CDR3 coding sequence is TGTGCCAGCAGTGAAGCCGGGGCTAGACAGCCCCAGCATTTT.

The chain carries TRBV5-1 and TRBJ2-7, with 8 bases matching TRBD2. CDR1 is SGHRS, CDR2 YFSETQ, per germline. With 3 bases clipped from V and 1 base from J, the junction kept 18 bases outside the gene matches. The CDR3 consists of 19 residues. The DNA of the CDR3 is TGCGCCAGCAGCTGGAGGCCTCCGGCTAGCGGGCTTTCTTCCTACGAGCAGTACTTC. Its translation: CASSWRPPASGLSSYEQYF.

The chain links TRBV5-1 to TRBJ2-5; D is unclear. CDR1 and CDR2 (germline): SGHRS, YFSETQ. The CDR3 loop spans 14 amino acids. Trimming cost V 4 bases and J 1 base, with 11 bases left between them. The CDR3 coding sequence is TGCGCCAGCAGCCAAAGCTCGGGCCAAGAGACCCAGTACTTC. Protein product: CASSQSSGQETQYF. Supplemented by reference TRBV5-1 and TRBJ2-5, the full variable domain reads KAGVTQTPRYLIKTRGQQVTLSCSPISGHRSVSWYQQTPGQGLQFLFEYFSETQRNKGNFPGRFSGRQFSNSRSEMNVSTLELGDSALYLCASSQSSGQETQYFGPGTRLLVL.

The genes are TRBV28 and TRBJ2-1, with TRBD2 identical over 7 bases. The CDR3 has 16 amino acids. Germline CDR1 reads MDHEN; CDR2 reads SYDVKM. The ends lost 8 bases at V and 0 bases at J; junction bases unmatched: 10. CDR3 in DNA: TGTGCCAGCTCCTACAGCGGGACCAGCTCCTACAATGAGCAGTTCTTC. Its translation: CASSYSGTSSYNEQFF.

V and J are TRBV7-8 and TRBJ1-1; tentative D call: TRBD1 (5 bases). CDR1 and CDR2 from the germline V gene are SGHVS and FQNEAQ. Between the trimmed V and J ends, which lost 5 bases and 1 base, there was a span of 17 bases. CDR3 size: 16 residues. The CDR3 sequence is CASSPRQNPPNTEAFF. CDR3 sequence (DNA): TGTGCCAGCAGCCCCCGACAGAATCCACCGAACACTGAAGCTTTCTTT.

V is TRBV28 and J is TRBJ1-4; TRBD1 matches at 7 bases. The CDR3 totals 20 residues. The trim removed 6 bases at V and 0 bases at J, leaving 19 bases unmatched. The germline CDR1 and CDR2 sequences are MDHEN and SYDVKM. The CDR3 spells CASSYGVYRGGLATNEKLFF. CDR3 DNA: TGTGCCAGCAGCTATGGAGTTTACAGGGGCGGCCTTGCAACTAATGAAAAACTGTTTTTT.

The chain combines TRBV2 with TRBJ2-5; D is tentatively TRBD1 or TRBD2 (6 bases each). Germline values: CDR1 SNHLY, CDR2 FYNNEI. CDR3 length: 12 residues. The V and J ends lost 6 bases and 7 bases respectively, with 12 bases between them. The CDR3 region is CASSFEGGTQYF. The CDR3 DNA reads TGTGCCAGCAGCTTTGAGGGGGGGACCCAGTACTTC.

This clone was recorded once. V is TRBV6-1 and J is TRBJ1-1; D is uncertain. Germline V gene data show CDR1 as MNHNS and CDR2 as SASEGT. This CDR3 is 15 amino acids long. V was shortened by 7 bases and J by 1 base, with 16 bases between the two germline ends. The CDR3 here is CASIPRRVGNTEAFF. In nucleotides, the CDR3 is TGTGCCAGCATCCCCAGGCGGGTTGGGAACACTGAAGCTTTCTTT.

Concerning this clone: A junction boundary mismatches the germline segment, possibly from a read error. The rearrangement joins TRBV5-1 to TRBJ2-2; D uncertain. The length of the CDR3 is 13 residues. CDR1 and CDR2 (germline): SGHRS, YFSETQ. CDR3 nucleotide sequence: TGCGCCAGCACCTTGGTTGGGCCCGGGGAGCTGTTTTTT. Protein product: CASTLVGPGELFF.

About this clone itself: An end of the junction does not agree with germline; a read error may underlie this. The chain couples TRBV7-7 to TRBJ2-2; TRBD2 might be the D (6 bases). Germline V gene data show CDR1 as SSHAT and CDR2 as FNYEAQ (reference sequence). The CDR3 totals 14 residues. The CDR3 nucleotides read TGTGCTAGCAGCTTAGCGCGGGGCACCGGGGAGCTGTTTTTT. Translating gives CASSLARGTGELFF.

The chain recombines TRBV2 with TRBJ1-5; tentative D call: TRBD1 (6 bases). V gave up 1 base and J gave up 6 bases, with 10 bases separating them. The CDR3 length is 14 residues. CDR1 is SNHLY and CDR2 is FYNNEI in the germline V gene. The CDR3 coding sequence is TGTGCCAGCAGTGAAGAGCCAGGGGTTCAGCCCCAGCATTTT. As protein: CASSEEPGVQPQHF.

V is TRBV7-9 and J is TRBJ2-1, with 10 bases aligning to TRBD1. V lost 3 bases, J lost 7 bases, and 9 bases stayed unmatched. Germline CDR1 reads SEHNR; CDR2 reads FQNEAQ (reference sequence). The CDR3 contains 16 residues. The CDR3 bases are TGTGCCAGCAGCTTTACCGGGACAGGGGCAGGAAATGAGCAGTTCTTC. It is translated as CASSFTGTGAGNEQFF.

The chain recombines TRBV19 with TRBJ2-7; TRBD2 matches at 8 bases. The CDR3 extends over 16 amino acids. Germline V gene data show CDR1 as LNHDA and CDR2 as SQIVND (reference sequence). Unmatched junction bases numbered 5, after V lost 1 base and J lost 0 bases. CDR3 residues: CASSIVSAGGSYEQYF. The CDR3 DNA reads TGTGCCAGTAGTATAGTGTCTGCGGGAGGCTCCTACGAGCAGTACTTC.

CDR3 region: CASSPIDPRQAGTQYF. The CDR3 coding sequence is TGTGCCAGCAGCCCAATAGACCCCCGGCAGGCAGGTACGCAGTATTTT. This sequence joins TRBV7-9 and TRBJ2-3; D gene unclear. Trimming shortened V by 5 bases and J by 8 bases, and 23 bases separated the two germline ends. This CDR3 has 16 amino acids. Germline CDR1 SEHNR, CDR2 FQNEAQ (reference sequence).